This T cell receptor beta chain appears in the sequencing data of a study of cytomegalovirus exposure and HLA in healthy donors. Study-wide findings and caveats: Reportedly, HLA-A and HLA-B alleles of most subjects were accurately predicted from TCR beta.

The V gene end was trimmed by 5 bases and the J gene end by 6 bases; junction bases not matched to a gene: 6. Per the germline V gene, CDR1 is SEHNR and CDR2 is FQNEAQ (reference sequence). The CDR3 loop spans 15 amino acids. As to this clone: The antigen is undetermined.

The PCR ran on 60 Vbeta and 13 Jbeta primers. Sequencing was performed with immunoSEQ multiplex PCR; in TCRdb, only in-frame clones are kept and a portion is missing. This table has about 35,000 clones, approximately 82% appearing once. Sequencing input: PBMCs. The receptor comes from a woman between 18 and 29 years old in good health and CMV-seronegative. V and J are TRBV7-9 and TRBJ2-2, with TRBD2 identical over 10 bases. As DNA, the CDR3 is TGTGCCAGCAGCGCGACTAGCGGGTCCCCCGGGGAGCTGTTTTTT. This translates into CASSATSGSPGELFF.